The clone carrying this T cell receptor beta chain was seen at least ten times. Its target is not known. This CDR3 spans 15 amino acids. V was clipped by 4 bases and J by 0 bases, with 10 bases between them. Per germline, CDR1 MGHRA and CDR2 YSYEKL. This record comes from a study of Graves' ophthalmopathy and Graves' hyperthyroidism. Study-level findings and limits: Blood also harbored most expanded thyroid clonotypes above 0.001 frequency.

RNA transcripts were the template, and TCR beta CDR3 regions were amplified from them. Investigators did first-round RT-PCR with HTBI primers, then second-round multiplex PCR. MiXCR, applied by TCRdb to the multiplex PCR reads, yields one record per CDR3 protein. The sample lists about half a million distinct CDR3 sequences, approximately 15% occurring once. Sequencing was carried out using blood. The receptor comes from a woman in her twenties or thirties with Graves' ophthalmopathy. The V gene is TRBV4-1, the J gene TRBJ1-3; no clear D. CDR3 sequence reads: CASSPQFLSGNTIYF. For the CDR3, the DNA is TGCGCCAGCAGCCCGCAATTTCTCTCTGGAAACACCATATATTTT.